The clone carrying this TCR beta chain was found a few times. Its antigen is unknown. The data were obtained in a study of shared clonotypes between healthy human individuals. This CDR3 is 16 amino acids long. CDR1 and CDR2 (germline): SGHDN, FVKESK. The junction had 8 bases not matched to a gene; V was cut back by 3 bases and J by 5 bases. Study-level findings and limits: Sampling covered blood only; tissue repertoires likely differ. Despite large depth, sorted-subset datasets appeared incompletely sequenced. In general, naive subsets displayed greater estimated richness than memory subsets did.

In replicate PCRs of sorted subsets, around 0.2 ug DNA, 29,000 or so T cell genomes, was used. Clones were sequenced by immunoSEQ multiplex PCR, and TCRdb holds only the in-frame ones, with some missing. The table shows approximately 1.1 million clones, with roughly 74% occurring only once. This receptor was taken from a man younger than 35 in good health. Some clones in this sample may be carry-over from other donors' samples. Sequenced input: memory CD4+ T cells from PBMCs. As for subset: CD45RA-negative fraction. The chain has TRBV14 and TRBJ2-2; 8 bases match TRBD2. The CDR3 protein is CASSHVAGSGTGELFF. CDR3 bases: TGTGCCAGCAGCCACGTAGCGGGATCGGGAACCGGGGAGCTGTTTTTT.